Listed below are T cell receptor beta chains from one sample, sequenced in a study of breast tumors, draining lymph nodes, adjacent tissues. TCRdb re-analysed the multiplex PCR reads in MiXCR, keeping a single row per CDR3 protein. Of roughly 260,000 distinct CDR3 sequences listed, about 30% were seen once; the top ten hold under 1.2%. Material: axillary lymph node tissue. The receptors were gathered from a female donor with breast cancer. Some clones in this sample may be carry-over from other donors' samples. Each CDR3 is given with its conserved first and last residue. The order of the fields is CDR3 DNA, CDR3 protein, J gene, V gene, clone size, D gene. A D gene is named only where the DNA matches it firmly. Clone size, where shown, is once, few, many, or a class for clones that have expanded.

CDR3 DNA: TGTGCCAGCAGTGTGGGGGGCGCGTACGAGCAGTACTTC
CDR3 protein: CASSVGGAYEQYF
J gene: TRBJ2-7
V gene: TRBV6-1
clone size: many
D gene: NA

CDR3 DNA: TGTGTCAGCAGCCTCCTGACGCGCAATGAGCAGATCTTC
CDR3 protein: CVSSLLTRNEQIF
J gene: TRBJ2-1
V gene: TRBV5-4
clone size: once
D gene: NA

CDR3 DNA: TGTGCCAGCAGCCAACTAGCGGGGGACTACAATGAGCAGTTCTTC
CDR3 protein: CASSQLAGDYNEQFF
J gene: TRBJ2-1
V gene: TRBV4-2
clone size: many
D gene: TRBD2

CDR3 DNA: TGTGCCAGCAGTTACAGGGTTGGAGAGCAGTTCTTC
CDR3 protein: CASSYRVGEQFF
J gene: TRBJ2-1
V gene: TRBV6-1
clone size: NA
D gene: NA

CDR3 DNA: TGCGCCAGCAGCCAAGAAAGGTTGGGGATGGCAGCTACAGATACGCAGTATTTT
CDR3 protein: CASSQERLGMAATDTQYF
J gene: TRBJ2-3
V gene: TRBV4-1
clone size: many
D gene: NA

CDR3 DNA: TGCAGTGCTAGAGAAGTTTTGACTAAGTATTCGGTGACCCAGTACTTC
CDR3 protein: CSAREVLTKYSVTQYF
J gene: TRBJ2-5
V gene: TRBV20-1
clone size: few
D gene: NA

CDR3 DNA: TGTGCCATCAGTGTGGCAGGAGATGGCTACACCTTC
CDR3 protein: CAISVAGDGYTF
J gene: TRBJ1-2
V gene: TRBV10-3
clone size: many
D gene: NA

CDR3 DNA: TGTGCCAGCAGTTATGGGGGAGAGACCCAGCATTTT
CDR3 protein: CASSYGGETQHF
J gene: TRBJ1-5
V gene: TRBV12-3/TRBV12-4
clone size: NA
D gene: NA

CDR3 DNA: TGCAGTGCTAGAAGGACAGGATATAATAGCAATCAGCCCCAGCATTTT
CDR3 protein: CSARRTGYNSNQPQHF
J gene: TRBJ1-5
V gene: TRBV20-1
clone size: many
D gene: TRBD1

CDR3 DNA: TGCGCCAGCACCAAAGACGGGGCTAGACCCTACGAGCAGTACTTC
CDR3 protein: CASTKDGARPYEQYF
J gene: TRBJ2-7
V gene: TRBV5-1
clone size: many
D gene: NA

CDR3 DNA: TGTGCCAGCAAAGCAACTAATGAAAAACTGTTTTTT
CDR3 protein: CASKATNEKLFF
J gene: TRBJ1-4
V gene: TRBV7-2
clone size: NA
D gene: NA

CDR3 DNA: TGTGCCAGCAGTTTATCAGGCCTCCTAGCGGGAGTCGCCTACGAGCAGTACTTC
CDR3 protein: CASSLSGLLAGVAYEQYF
J gene: TRBJ2-7
V gene: TRBV27
clone size: NA
D gene: TRBD2

CDR3 DNA: TGTGCCAGCAGTAGGAATGAGCAGTTCTTC
CDR3 protein: CASSRNEQFF
J gene: TRBJ2-1
V gene: TRBV28
clone size: many
D gene: NA

CDR3 DNA: TGTGCCAGCAGCTTGTTTGGCGGGGTTTTAGAAAGCTCCCACAATGAGCAGTTCTTC
CDR3 protein: CASSLFGGVLESSHNEQFF
J gene: TRBJ2-1
V gene: TRBV5-4
clone size: once
D gene: NA

CDR3 DNA: TGTGCCACCAGCAGCCAAAAGACAGGGTATGAGTTCTTC
CDR3 protein: CATSSQKTGYEFF
J gene: TRBJ2-1
V gene: TRBV15
clone size: NA
D gene: TRBD1

CDR3 DNA: TGTGCCAGTAGCCCGTCAGTACCGGAGACCCAGCATTTT
CDR3 protein: CASSPSVPETQHF
J gene: TRBJ1-5
V gene: TRBV19
clone size: many
D gene: NA

CDR3 DNA: TGCAGTGCTAGAGGGGCCATCCGAGGGGATACGCAGTATTTT
CDR3 protein: CSARGAIRGDTQYF
J gene: TRBJ2-3
V gene: TRBV20-1
clone size: many
D gene: NA

CDR3 DNA: TGCGCCAGCAGCTTGGCGTTAAGGAACACTGAAGCTTTCTTT
CDR3 protein: CASSLALRNTEAFF
J gene: TRBJ1-1
V gene: TRBV5-1
clone size: few
D gene: NA

CDR3 DNA: TGCGCCACCTCGACAGGTATCGCTGAAGCTTTCTTT
CDR3 protein: CATSTGIAEAFF
J gene: TRBJ1-1
V gene: TRBV10-2
clone size: few
D gene: NA

CDR3 DNA: TGTGCCAGCAACCCCACAGGGGGCGCTTTGGGGGTAAACGAGCAGTTCTTC
CDR3 protein: CASNPTGGALGVNEQFF
J gene: TRBJ2-1
V gene: TRBV6-1
clone size: NA
D gene: TRBD1

CDR3 DNA: TGTGCCAGCAGCCCCACTTTGGGGGTCTCCTACAATGAGCAGTTCTTC
CDR3 protein: CASSPTLGVSYNEQFF
J gene: TRBJ2-1
V gene: TRBV3-1
clone size: NA
D gene: NA

CDR3 DNA: TGTGCCAGCAGTGAAGGGTACGAGCAGTACTTC
CDR3 protein: CASSEGYEQYF
J gene: TRBJ2-7
V gene: TRBV2
clone size: many
D gene: NA

CDR3 DNA: TGTGCCAGCAGCCCCACGTGGGGTGGGGCCGGGGAGCTGTTTTTT
CDR3 protein: CASSPTWGGAGELFF
J gene: TRBJ2-2
V gene: TRBV7-2
clone size: many
D gene: NA

CDR3 DNA: TGTGCCACCTCCGGGACGGGAAATTCACCCCTCCACTTT
CDR3 protein: CATSGTGNSPLHF
J gene: TRBJ1-6
V gene: TRBV6-6
clone size: many
D gene: NA

CDR3 DNA: TGTGCCAGCAGCGCGGGACTGGCGGCACTAGCCGATACGCAGTATTTT
CDR3 protein: CASSAGLAALADTQYF
J gene: TRBJ2-3
V gene: TRBV11-3
clone size: NA
D gene: NA

CDR3 DNA: TGTGCCAGCAGCTTGTGGCGGGCAGGGGGCACTGAAGCTTTCTTT
CDR3 protein: CASSLWRAGGTEAFF
J gene: TRBJ1-1
V gene: TRBV5-8
clone size: few
D gene: TRBD1

CDR3 DNA: TGTGCCTGGGGTGTTCCGACCTCGACCTACGAGCAGTACTTC
CDR3 protein: CAWGVPTSTYEQYF
J gene: TRBJ2-7
V gene: TRBV30
clone size: NA
D gene: NA

CDR3 DNA: TGTGCCAGCAGCTTAACGGGGGGCGATCAGCCCCAGCATTTT
CDR3 protein: CASSLTGGDQPQHF
J gene: TRBJ1-5
V gene: TRBV7-9
clone size: many
D gene: NA

CDR3 DNA: TGTGCCAGCAGTGAAGATTTTTCAGGGGGTAAAAAACTGTTTTTT
CDR3 protein: CASSEDFSGGKKLFF
J gene: TRBJ1-4
V gene: TRBV2
clone size: many
D gene: TRBD1

CDR3 DNA: TGTGCCAGCAGCAGACAGGGGTTTAATGAGCAGTTCTTC
CDR3 protein: CASSRQGFNEQFF
J gene: TRBJ2-1
V gene: TRBV7-9
clone size: many
D gene: TRBD1

CDR3 DNA: TGCGCCAGCAGTGAGTCCGGTAGCGGGCCCTACAATGAGCAGTTCTTC
CDR3 protein: CASSESGSGPYNEQFF
J gene: TRBJ2-1
V gene: TRBV10-1
clone size: once
D gene: TRBD2

CDR3 DNA: TGTGCCACCAGCAGAGGGGAGGGCGGGCCCAACCCCTACGAGCAGTACTTC
CDR3 protein: CATSRGEGGPNPYEQYF
J gene: TRBJ2-7
V gene: TRBV15
clone size: many
D gene: TRBD2

CDR3 DNA: TGTGCCAGCAGTTTTAATTCGGGGCAGGCCTACGAGCAGTACTTC
CDR3 protein: CASSFNSGQAYEQYF
J gene: TRBJ2-7
V gene: TRBV27
clone size: NA
D gene: NA

CDR3 DNA: TGTGCCACCAGCAGAGAAATTAGGACACTAGCGGGATTTTACAATGAGCAGTTCTTC
CDR3 protein: CATSREIRTLAGFYNEQFF
J gene: TRBJ2-1
V gene: TRBV15
clone size: many
D gene: TRBD2

CDR3 DNA: TGTGCCAGTAGTATGGGGGGGCGGGCCCAAGAGACCCAGTACTTC
CDR3 protein: CASSMGGRAQETQYF
J gene: TRBJ2-5
V gene: TRBV19
clone size: many
D gene: NA

CDR3 DNA: TGTGCCAGTACTCGGGACAGGGAGGCCGGGGAGCTGTTTTTT
CDR3 protein: CASTRDREAGELFF
J gene: TRBJ2-2
V gene: TRBV19
clone size: many
D gene: TRBD1

CDR3 DNA: TGTGCCAGCAGCTTGGCCCCCGGGCTAGCGGGGGACTACGAGCAGTACTTC
CDR3 protein: CASSLAPGLAGDYEQYF
J gene: TRBJ2-7
V gene: TRBV5-4
clone size: NA
D gene: TRBD2

CDR3 DNA: TGCAGTGCTAGGGGCAGGGGGTTTTATTCACCCCTCCACTTT
CDR3 protein: CSARGRGFYSPLHF
J gene: TRBJ1-6
V gene: TRBV20-1
clone size: many
D gene: TRBD1

CDR3 DNA: TGTGCCAGCAGAATAGGGACAGCGTGGGGCATTCAGTACTTC
CDR3 protein: CASRIGTAWGIQYF
J gene: TRBJ2-4
V gene: TRBV12-3/TRBV12-4
clone size: few
D gene: TRBD1

CDR3 DNA: TGTGCCATCACGGGAGGGGGAAACGGCTATGGCTACACCTTC
CDR3 protein: CAITGGGNGYGYTF
J gene: TRBJ1-2
V gene: TRBV7-9
clone size: many
D gene: NA

CDR3 DNA: TGTGCCAGCAGTCACCGTACTCTTTCCTACGAGCAGTACTTC
CDR3 protein: CASSHRTLSYEQYF
J gene: TRBJ2-7
V gene: TRBV6-9
clone size: NA
D gene: NA

CDR3 DNA: TGTGCCAGTAGTCCCCGGAGAGGGGGGTTAGAGACCCAGTACTTC
CDR3 protein: CASSPRRGGLETQYF
J gene: TRBJ2-5
V gene: TRBV19
clone size: many
D gene: NA

CDR3 DNA: TGTGCCAGCAGTTACTATCCCAGGGGTGAGCAGTTCTTC
CDR3 protein: CASSYYPRGEQFF
J gene: TRBJ2-1
V gene: TRBV6-5
clone size: many
D gene: NA

CDR3 DNA: TGTGCCAGCAGTCCCCCTAGCGGGAGTTACGAGCAGTTCTTC
CDR3 protein: CASSPPSGSYEQFF
J gene: TRBJ2-1
V gene: TRBV6-5
clone size: NA
D gene: TRBD2

CDR3 DNA: TGTGCCAGCAGTCCCCGTTCCGGGGGCCATGGCTACACCTTC
CDR3 protein: CASSPRSGGHGYTF
J gene: TRBJ1-2
V gene: TRBV12-3/TRBV12-4
clone size: NA
D gene: NA

CDR3 DNA: TGTGCCGGCAGCGTAGACAGTTTTGTGAACACTGAAGCTTTCTTT
CDR3 protein: CAGSVDSFVNTEAFF
J gene: TRBJ1-1
V gene: TRBV9
clone size: NA
D gene: NA

CDR3 DNA: TGCAGTGTCCCTAGGCAAGACCGGGACTACCAGTTCTTC
CDR3 protein: CSVPRQDRDYQFF
J gene: TRBJ2-1
V gene: TRBV20-1
clone size: many
D gene: TRBD2

CDR3 DNA: TGCGCCAGCAGCTTGTTCGGCGACTACGAGCAGTACTTC
CDR3 protein: CASSLFGDYEQYF
J gene: TRBJ2-7
V gene: TRBV5-1
clone size: NA
D gene: NA

CDR3 DNA: TGCGCCAGCAGCTGGGACAGCCGGGGGACTGAAGCTTTCTTT
CDR3 protein: CASSWDSRGTEAFF
J gene: TRBJ1-1
V gene: TRBV5-1
clone size: few
D gene: TRBD1

CDR3 DNA: TGCGCCAGCAGTGAGTCGTCGGGGACAGGCTACGAGCAGTACTTC
CDR3 protein: CASSESSGTGYEQYF
J gene: TRBJ2-7
V gene: TRBV10-1
clone size: many
D gene: TRBD1